A single sample gave rise to the 14 T cell receptor beta chains below, sequenced in a study of blood T cell repertoires in COVID-19 (dated by TCRdb to between 2020 and 2021). Receptor libraries were prepared by the immunoSEQ multiplex PCR assay. TCRdb stores this immuneACCESS table with in-frame sequences only. Part of the clones is absent; in the studies checked, under half of the shortfall reflects unresolved V genes, and no reason is known for the rest. For this sample there are more than 200,000 clones; around 87% appear just once. Over 4% of the sample comes from the top ten. Sequencing input: peripheral blood. These receptors were obtained from a woman in her sixties with COVID-19, enrolled during active disease.

This clone appeared once. CDR3 in amino acids: CASSLGETQYF. The CDR3 coding sequence is TGTGCCAGCAGTCTCGGGGAGACCCAGTACTTC. This chain connects TRBV11-3 to TRBJ2-5; no reliable D call. CDR1 and CDR2 from the germline V gene are SGHNT and YENEEA. CDR3 length: 11 amino acids. Trimming took off 6 bases at V and 5 bases at J, with 7 bases between the two ends.

This rearrangement joins TRBV7-6 to TRBJ1-4; D gene uncertain. This CDR3 has 13 residues. Germline values: CDR1 SGHVS, CDR2 FNYEAQ. Trimming cost V 2 bases and J 10 bases, with 11 bases left between them. In nucleotides, the CDR3 is TGTGCCAGCAGCTTAAGTGGAGCTGCAAAACTGTTTTTT. This codes for CASSLSGAAKLFF.

The V gene is TRBV6-5, the J gene TRBJ1-1; 8 bases map to TRBD1. J gave up 4 bases and V 10 bases, and 11 bases lay outside the gene matches. The CDR3 spans 14 residues. Germline V gene sequence: CDR1 MNHEY, CDR2 SVGAGI. This chain's CDR3 is CANSRDRSATEAFF. DNA of the CDR3: TGTGCCAACTCTCGGGACAGGTCCGCCACTGAAGCTTTCTTT.

The V and J genes are TRBV6-5 and TRBJ1-4; 9 bases agree with TRBD1. The V gene's germline CDR1 is MNHEY and CDR2 SVGAGI. The trim removed 8 bases at V and 6 bases at J, leaving 4 bases unmatched. This CDR3 is built from 13 residues. CDR3: CASERTGDEKLFF. CDR3 bases: TGTGCCAGCGAGCGGACAGGGGATGAAAAACTGTTTTTT.

This rearrangement joins TRBV11-2 to TRBJ2-7; D perhaps matches TRBD2 (6 bases). The germline gives CDR1 SGHAT, CDR2 FQNNGV. Trimming took 5 bases from V and 6 from J, leaving 14 bases between them. This CDR3 is built from 13 residues. The CDR3: CASSPRRAAEQYF. Here the CDR3 DNA reads TGTGCCAGCAGCCCACGGAGGGCCGCCGAGCAGTACTTC. Supplemented by reference TRBV11-2 and TRBJ2-7, the full variable domain reads EAGVAQSPRYKIIEKRQSVAFWCNPISGHATLYWYQQILGQGPKLLIQFQNNGVVDDSQLPKDRFSAERLKGVDSTLKIQPAKLEDSAVYLCASSPRRAAEQYFGPGTRLTVT.

The chain joins TRBV21-1 to TRBJ2-7; the table gives TRBD1 as D, unverified against the DNA. TRBV21-1 is a listed pseudogene. The CDR3 consists of 14 residues. The CDR3 sequence is CASSKSSGRYEQYF. CDR3 bases: TGTGCCAGCAGCAAATCCTCAGGGCGCTACGAGCAGTACTTC.

This chain uses TRBV19 with TRBJ1-5; TRBD1 matches at 8 bases. Germline CDR1 reads LNHDA; CDR2 reads SQIVND (reference sequence). V lost 9 bases, J lost 2 bases, and 3 bases stayed unmatched. The length of the CDR3 is 13 residues. The CDR3 DNA sequence: TGTGCCAGCGACAGGGGTGGCAATCAGCCCCAGCATTTT. It translates to CASDRGGNQPQHF.

The V and J genes are TRBV29-1 and TRBJ2-6; D unclear. V was cut by 6 bases and J by 1 base, with 22 bases left in between. Germline V gives CDR1 SQVTM, CDR2 ANQGSEA. This CDR3 contains 18 residues. The CDR3 coding sequence is TGCAGCGTCTCGTTGGGCGTCTACGACCGGTCTGGGGCCAACGTCCTGACTTTC. This gives the protein CSVSLGVYDRSGANVLTF. The whole variable domain, remainder taken from reference TRBV29-1 and TRBJ2-6, is SAVISQKPSRDICQRGTSLTIQCQVDSQVTMMFWYRQQPGQSLTLIATANQGSEATYESGFVIDKFPISRPNLTFSTLTVSNMSPEDSSIYLCSVSLGVYDRSGANVLTFGAGSRLTVL.

The genes are TRBV5-4 and TRBJ2-7; TRBD2 aligns across 10 bases. The CDR3 has 17 amino acids. V lost 2 bases to trimming and J lost 5 bases; unmatched junction nucleotides: 13. The germline V gene has CDR1 SGHNT and CDR2 YYREEE (reference sequence). The CDR3 loop is CASSFPSGSPGGDEQYF. Here the CDR3 DNA reads TGTGCCAGCAGCTTTCCTAGCGGGAGCCCCGGGGGCGACGAGCAGTACTTC.

The genes are TRBV24-1 and TRBJ2-1; 13 bases are a match to TRBD2. Trimming took 4 bases from V and 3 from J; bases not matched to a gene: 5. The CDR3 loop spans 17 amino acids. The germline V gene encodes CDR1 KGHDR and CDR2 SFDVKD. The CDR3 DNA is TGTGCCACCAGTGAACGAGGACTAGCGGGAGTCTACAATGAGCAGTTCTTC. Amino acid sequence: CATSERGLAGVYNEQFF.

The chain uses TRBV18 and TRBJ2-7, with 11 bases that match TRBD2. Germline V CDR1 and CDR2: KGHSH, LQKENI. This CDR3 is 17 amino acids long. After removal of 3 bases from V and 1 base from J, the junction contained 8 bases not matched to a gene. CDR3 region: CASSPSTSGSGSYEQYF. In nucleotides, the CDR3 is TGTGCCAGCTCACCGTCCACTAGCGGGAGTGGGTCCTACGAGCAGTACTTC. Drawing the rest from reference TRBV18 and TRBJ2-7, the complete variable domain is NAGVMQNPRHLVRRRGQEARLRCSPMKGHSHVYWYRQLPEEGLKFMVYLQKENIIDESGMPKERFSAEFPKEGPSILRIQQVVRGDSAAYFCASSPSTSGSGSYEQYFGPGTRLTVT.

Remarks on this clone: This same CDR3 is encoded by further DNA sequences in the sample. The J gene is TRBJ1-1, the V gene TRBV28, with a possible D match to TRBD1 (6 bases). The CDR3 consists of 14 residues. V lost 4 bases to trimming and J lost 0 bases, with 9 bases between them. Germline V gene lookup returns CDR1 MDHEN and CDR2 SYDVKM. DNA for the CDR3: TGTGCCAGCAGTTCGACAGGAATGAACACTGAAGCTTTCTTT. Residues: CASSSTGMNTEAFF.

The chain couples TRBV28 to TRBJ1-5, with D uncertain. Trimming removed 6 bases at V and 9 bases at J, with 9 bases between. CDR1 and CDR2 from the germline V gene are MDHEN and SYDVKM. The CDR3 is made up of 11 amino acids. The CDR3 DNA is TGTGCCAGCAGCTTCCCAGGGCCCCAGCATTTT. Translation gives CASSFPGPQHF.

The chain has TRBV28 and TRBJ2-1; tentatively, D is TRBD1 (6 bases). The V and J ends lost 6 bases and 7 bases respectively, with 13 bases between them. The germline V gene encodes CDR1 MDHEN and CDR2 SYDVKM. This CDR3 region has 13 residues. In nucleotides, the CDR3 is TGTGCCAGCAGCGAACAGGGTTGGAATGAGCAGTTCTTC. Amino acids: CASSEQGWNEQFF.